The sequence of this TCR beta chain was determined in a study of shared clonotypes between healthy human individuals. Remarks on this clone: The likely explanation is a read error, given a far larger clone one base away.

Donors comprised only Caucasian adults living in Nashville, Tennessee. With ten immunoSEQ deep assay plates, unsorted PBMC DNA underwent sequencing. The assay was immunoSEQ multiplex PCR, and TCRdb's table has in-frame clones only and misses some. The table has 550,000 to 600,000 clones, around 80% seen once; the top ten hold around 12%. The CDR3 is made up of 15 amino acids. Looked up from germline, CDR1 is GTSNPN and CDR2 is SVGIG (reference sequence). The V gene is TRBV30, the J gene TRBJ1-1, with a possible D match to TRBD1 (6 bases). This sequence was found in a woman in her thirties or forties in good health. Some clones in this sample may be carry-over from other donors' samples. Sequencing input: PBMCs. CDR3 sequence (DNA): TGTGCCTGGAGCCTTGGACAGAAAAAGAACACTGAAGCTTCCTTT. Translated: CAWSLGQKKNTEASF.